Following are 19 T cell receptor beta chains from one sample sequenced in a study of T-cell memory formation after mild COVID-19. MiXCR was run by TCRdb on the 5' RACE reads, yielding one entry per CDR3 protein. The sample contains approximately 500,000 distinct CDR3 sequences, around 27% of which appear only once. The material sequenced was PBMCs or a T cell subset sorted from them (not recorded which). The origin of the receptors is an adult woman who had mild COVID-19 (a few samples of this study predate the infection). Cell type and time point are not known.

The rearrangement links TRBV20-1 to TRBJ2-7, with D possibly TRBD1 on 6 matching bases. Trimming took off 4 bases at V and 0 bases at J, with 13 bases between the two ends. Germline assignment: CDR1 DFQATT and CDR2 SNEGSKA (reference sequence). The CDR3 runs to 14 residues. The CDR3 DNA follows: TGCAGTGCTACCCAGGGGCCCAGCTCCTACGAGCAGTACTTC. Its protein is CSATQGPSSYEQYF.

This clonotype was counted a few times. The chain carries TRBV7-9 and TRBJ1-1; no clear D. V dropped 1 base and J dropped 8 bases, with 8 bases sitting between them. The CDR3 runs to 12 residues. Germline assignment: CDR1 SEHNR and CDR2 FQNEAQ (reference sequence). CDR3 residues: CASSLEGFEAFF. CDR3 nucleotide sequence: TGTGCCAGCAGCTTAGAGGGCTTCGAAGCTTTCTTT. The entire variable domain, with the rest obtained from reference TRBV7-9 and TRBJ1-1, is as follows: DTGVSQNPRHKITKRGQNVTFRCDPISEHNRLYWYRQTLGQGPEFLTYFQNEAQLEKSRLLSDRFSAERPKGSFSTLEIQRTEQGDSAMYLCASSLEGFEAFFGQGTRLTVV.

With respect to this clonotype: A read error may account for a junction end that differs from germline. This CDR3 reads CASSSTTSGNADF. The CDR3 bases are TGTGCCAGCAGTTCAACGACTAGCGGGAATGCAGACTTC. The V gene is TRBV27, the J gene TRBJ2-7; TRBD2 matches at 11 bases. Germline V gene sequence: CDR1 MNHEY, CDR2 SMNVEV (reference sequence). The CDR3 runs to 13 residues.

The CDR3 DNA reads as TGCAGTGCTAGAGCCCCGGGTAGCGGGGGCACCTACGAGCAGTACTTC. This sequence encodes CSARAPGSGGTYEQYF. The V and J genes are TRBV20-1 and TRBJ2-7; TRBD2 matches at 9 bases. Germline V gives CDR1 DFQATT, CDR2 SNEGSKA (reference sequence). The V segment lost 1 base and the J segment 2 bases; nucleotides outside the gene matches: 9. The CDR3 extends over 16 amino acids.

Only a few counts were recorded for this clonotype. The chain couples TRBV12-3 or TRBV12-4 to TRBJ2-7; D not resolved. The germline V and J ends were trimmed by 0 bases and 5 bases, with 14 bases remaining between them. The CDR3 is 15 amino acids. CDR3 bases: TGTGCCAGCAGTTTAGCGCTTCTTGGGCAGGACGAGCAGTACTTC. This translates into CASSLALLGQDEQYF.

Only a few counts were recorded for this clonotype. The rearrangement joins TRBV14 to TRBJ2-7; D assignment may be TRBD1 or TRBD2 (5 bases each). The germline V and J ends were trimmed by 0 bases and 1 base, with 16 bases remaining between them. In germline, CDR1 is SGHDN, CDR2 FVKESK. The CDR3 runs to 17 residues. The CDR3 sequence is CASSQDPRGVRSYEQYF. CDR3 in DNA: TGTGCCAGCAGCCAAGATCCACGAGGGGTAAGGTCCTACGAGCAGTACTTC.

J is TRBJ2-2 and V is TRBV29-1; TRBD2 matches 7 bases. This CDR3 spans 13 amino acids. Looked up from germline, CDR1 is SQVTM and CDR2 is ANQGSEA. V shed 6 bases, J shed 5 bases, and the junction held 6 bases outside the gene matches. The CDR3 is CSVPRAGTGELFF. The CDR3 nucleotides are TGCAGCGTGCCGAGAGCGGGGACCGGGGAGCTGTTTTTT.

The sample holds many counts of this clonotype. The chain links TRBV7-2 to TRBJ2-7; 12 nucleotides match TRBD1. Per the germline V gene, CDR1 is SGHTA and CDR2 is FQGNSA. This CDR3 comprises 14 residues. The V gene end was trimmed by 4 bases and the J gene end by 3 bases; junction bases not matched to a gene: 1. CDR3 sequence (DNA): TGTGCCAGCAGCTGGGACAGGGGGCGCTACGAGCAGTACTTC. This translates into CASSWDRGRYEQYF.

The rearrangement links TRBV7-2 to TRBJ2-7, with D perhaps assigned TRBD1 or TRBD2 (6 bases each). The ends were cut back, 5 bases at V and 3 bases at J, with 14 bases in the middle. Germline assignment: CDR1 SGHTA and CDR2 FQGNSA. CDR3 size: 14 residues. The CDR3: CASSRLGGLYEQYF. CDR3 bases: TGTGCCAGCAGCCGCCTTGGGGGGCTCTACGAGCAGTACTTC. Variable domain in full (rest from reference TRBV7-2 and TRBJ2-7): GAGVSQSPSNKVTEKGKDVELRCDPISGHTALYWYRQSLGQGLEFLIYFQGNSAPDKSGLPSDRFSAERTGGSVSTLTIQRTQQEDSAVYLCASSRLGGLYEQYFGPGTRLTVT.

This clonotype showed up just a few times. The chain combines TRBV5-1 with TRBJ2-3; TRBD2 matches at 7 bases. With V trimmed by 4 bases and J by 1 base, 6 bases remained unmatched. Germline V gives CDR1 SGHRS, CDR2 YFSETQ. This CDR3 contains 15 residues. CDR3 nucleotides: TGCGCCAGCAGCCTAGGACTAGTCGGCACAGATACGCAGTATTTT. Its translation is CASSLGLVGTDTQYF.

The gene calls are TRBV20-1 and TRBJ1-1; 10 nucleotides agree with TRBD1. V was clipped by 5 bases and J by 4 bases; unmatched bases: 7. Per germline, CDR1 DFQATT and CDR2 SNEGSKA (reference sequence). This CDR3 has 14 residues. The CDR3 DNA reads TGCAGTGCTTTATTGGGACAGGGGATCACTGAAGCTTTCTTT. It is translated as CSALLGQGITEAFF.

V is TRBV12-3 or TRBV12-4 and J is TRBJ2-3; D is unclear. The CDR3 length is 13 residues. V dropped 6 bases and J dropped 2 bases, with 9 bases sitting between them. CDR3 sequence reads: CASSLLTTDTQYF. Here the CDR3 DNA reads TGTGCCAGCAGCCTCCTTACCACAGATACGCAGTATTTT.

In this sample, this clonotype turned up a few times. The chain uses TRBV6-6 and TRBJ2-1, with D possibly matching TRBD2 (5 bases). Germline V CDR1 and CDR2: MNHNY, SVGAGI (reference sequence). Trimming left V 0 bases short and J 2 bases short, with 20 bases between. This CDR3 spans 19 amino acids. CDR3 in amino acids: CASSYSIESEDGTYNEQFF. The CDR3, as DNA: TGTGCCAGCAGTTACTCGATTGAGAGCGAGGACGGGACCTACAATGAGCAGTTCTTC.

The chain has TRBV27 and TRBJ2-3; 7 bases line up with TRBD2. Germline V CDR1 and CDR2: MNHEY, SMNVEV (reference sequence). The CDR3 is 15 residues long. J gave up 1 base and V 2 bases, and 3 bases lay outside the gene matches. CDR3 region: CASSLAGARTDTQYF. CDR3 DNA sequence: TGTGCCAGCAGTTTAGCGGGAGCACGCACAGATACGCAGTATTTT.

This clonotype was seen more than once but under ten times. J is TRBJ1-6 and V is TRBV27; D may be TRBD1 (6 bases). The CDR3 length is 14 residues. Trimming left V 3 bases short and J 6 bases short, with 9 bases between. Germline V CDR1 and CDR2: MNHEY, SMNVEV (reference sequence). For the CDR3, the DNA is TGTGCCAGCAGTTTCCTACAGGGTAATTCACCCCTCCACTTT. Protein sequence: CASSFLQGNSPLHF.

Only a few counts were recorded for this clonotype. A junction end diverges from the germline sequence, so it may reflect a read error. The CDR3 loop reads CASSFDISSYNEQFF. The CDR3 DNA reads as TGTGCTAGCAGCTTTGATATTAGCTCCTACAATGAGCAGTTCTTC. The chain joins TRBV7-7 to TRBJ2-1; D not resolved. The CDR3 has 15 amino acids. In germline, CDR1 is SSHAT, CDR2 FNYEAQ (reference sequence).

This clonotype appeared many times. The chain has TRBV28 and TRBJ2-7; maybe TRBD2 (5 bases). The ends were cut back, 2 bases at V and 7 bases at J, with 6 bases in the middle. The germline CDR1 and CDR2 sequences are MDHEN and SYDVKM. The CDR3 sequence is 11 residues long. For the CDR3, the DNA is TGTGCCAGCAGTTTAGGGGAGGAGCAGTACTTC. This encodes CASSLGEEQYF.

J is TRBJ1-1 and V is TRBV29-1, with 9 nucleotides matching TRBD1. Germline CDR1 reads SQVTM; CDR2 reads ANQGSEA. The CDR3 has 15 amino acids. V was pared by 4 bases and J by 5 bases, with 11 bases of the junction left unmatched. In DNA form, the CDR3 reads TGCAGCGTTGTGGAAACAGGGGGCGAAGGGACTGAAGCTTTCTTT. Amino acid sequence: CSVVETGGEGTEAFF.

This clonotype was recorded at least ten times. The CDR3 loop is CASSSGQGNYGYTF. The CDR3 bases are TGCGCCAGCAGCTCGGGACAGGGCAACTATGGCTACACCTTC. The chain uses TRBV5-1 and TRBJ1-2; 9 nucleotides align to TRBD1. Unmatched junction bases numbered 2, after V lost 3 bases and J lost 2 bases. Per the germline V gene, CDR1 is SGHRS and CDR2 is YFSETQ. The CDR3 consists of 14 residues.